The 30 T cell receptor beta chains listed next were all sequenced from one sample in a study of PD-1 blockade in classical Hodgkin lymphoma. The assay was immunoSEQ multiplex PCR, and TCRdb's table has in-frame clones only and misses some. The table lists some 23,000 clones, about 93% of them singletons. Time point indicated: newly diagnosed, previously untreated cHL patient sample. The sample was peripheral blood mononuclear cells (PBMCs). The receptors come from a human donor with classical Hodgkin lymphoma.

The chain has TRBV15 and TRBJ2-3, with a tentative D call TRBD1 (6 bases). This CDR3 comprises 14 residues. With 3 bases removed from V and 1 base from J, the gap between germline ends came to 8 bases. The germline gives CDR1 LNHNV, CDR2 YYDKDF (reference sequence). This CDR3 is CATSRDSRTDTQYF. The CDR3 DNA is TGTGCCACCAGCAGGGACAGCCGCACAGATACGCAGTATTTT.

The sample holds one count of this clone. The chain has TRBV19 and TRBJ2-5; 9 nucleotides line up with TRBD1. The CDR3 runs 15 residues. The J segment lost 6 bases and the V segment lost 5 bases, leaving 10 bases of the junction unmatched. Germline V CDR1 and CDR2: LNHDA, SQIVND (reference sequence). In nucleotides, the CDR3 is TGTGCCAGTAGTCTACCGGGACAGGGATTGAAGACCCAGTACTTC. It specifies CASSLPGQGLKTQYF.

The chain joins TRBV28 to TRBJ2-7; the match to TRBD1 covers 7 bases. Germline V CDR1 and CDR2: MDHEN, SYDVKM. V lost 2 bases and J lost 2; bases outside the gene matches: 3. The CDR3 is 14 amino acids. The CDR3: CASSLRQGPYEQYF. For the CDR3, the DNA is TGTGCCAGCAGTTTAAGACAGGGACCCTACGAGCAGTACTTC.

This clone was observed a single time. The CDR3 loop is CASSWRTGTSLDTQYF. The CDR3 DNA sequence: TGTGCCAGCAGCTGGCGGACAGGGACTAGTTTGGATACGCAGTATTTT. This chain joins TRBV5-8 and TRBJ2-3, with D tentatively TRBD1 or TRBD2 (8 bases each). This CDR3 has 16 amino acids. From germline, CDR1 is SGHTS and CDR2 YDEGEE. The V gene lost 3 bases and the J gene lost 6 bases, with 20 bases spanning the gap. Looking up the rest from reference TRBV5-8 and TRBJ2-3 gives the full variable domain: EAGVTQSPTHLIKTRGQQATLRCSPISGHTSVYWYQQALGLGLQFLLWYDEGEERNRGNFPPRFSGRQFPNYSSELNVNALELEDSALYLCASSWRTGTSLDTQYFGPGTRLTVL.

The chain carries TRBV5-1 and TRBJ2-1; the D gene is possibly TRBD2 (6 bases). Trimming stripped 6 bases from V and 6 bases from J, with 13 bases between. There are 13 residues in the CDR3. CDR1 SGHRS and CDR2 YFSETQ come from the germline V gene. The CDR3 here is CASIELASNEQFF. The CDR3 DNA reads as TGCGCCAGCATTGAACTAGCAAGCAATGAGCAGTTCTTC.

The chain employs TRBV21-1 and TRBJ1-5; TRBD1 was called by the table and not checked on the DNA. TRBV21-1 is deemed a pseudogene. The CDR3 totals 17 residues. CDR3 residues: CASSKALGQGINQPQHF. The CDR3 coding sequence is TGTGCCAGCAGCAAAGCGCTTGGGCAGGGGATTAATCAGCCCCAGCATTTT.

Worth noting for this clone: An end of the junction does not agree with germline; a read error may underlie this. The rearrangement joins TRBV27 to TRBJ2-7, with a tentative D call TRBD1 (6 bases). Germline values: CDR1 MNHEY, CDR2 SMNVEV (reference sequence). The CDR3 runs 15 residues. The CDR3 DNA is TGTGCCAGCAGTTTCGTGGCAGGGGTTTCCTACGAGCAGCACTTC. It is translated as CASSFVAGVSYEQHF.

This clone was observed a single time. V gene TRBV7-2 combines with J gene TRBJ2-5; unclear D gene. CDR1 is SGHTA, CDR2 FQGNSA, per germline. The CDR3 is 13 amino acids. V lost 4 bases and J lost 1, with 7 bases in between. This chain's CDR3 is CASSSWPQETQYF. Here the CDR3 DNA reads TGTGCCAGCAGCTCGTGGCCCCAAGAGACCCAGTACTTC. Based on the CDR3 plus reference TRBV7-2 and TRBJ2-5, the full variable domain is GAGVSQSPSNKVTEKGKDVELRCDPISGHTALYWYRQSLGQGLEFLIYFQGNSAPDKSGLPSDRFSAERTGGSVSTLTIQRTQQEDSAVYLCASSSWPQETQYFGPGTRLLVL.

This chain uses TRBV6-1 with TRBJ2-7, with TRBD1 matching 11 bases. The CDR3 runs 15 residues. CDR1 and CDR2 (germline): MNHNS, SASEGT. V shed 5 bases and J 7 bases; nucleotides not matched to a gene: 10. CDR3 nucleotide sequence: TGTGCCAGCAGTCTTCTAGGACAGGGGGCGCCTGAGCAGTACTTC. Protein sequence: CASSLLGQGAPEQYF.

The V call is TRBV18, the J call TRBJ1-1, with 7 bases aligning to TRBD1. V lost 1 base, J lost 4 bases, and 18 bases stayed unmatched. CDR3 length: 19 residues. Germline lookup yields CDR1 KGHSH and CDR2 LQKENI. CDR3 amino acids: CASSPLRLEPSAGGTEAFF. The CDR3 DNA sequence: TGTGCCAGCTCACCACTCCGATTAGAGCCGTCGGCAGGGGGCACTGAAGCTTTCTTT.

The chain uses TRBV9 and TRBJ2-7; maybe TRBD1 (6 bases). The CDR3 loop spans 14 amino acids. The V end lost 1 base, the J end lost 1 base, and 9 bases lay between the germline ends. Germline loops: CDR1 SGDLS, CDR2 YYNGEE. CDR3 protein: CASSVSGESYEQYF. In DNA, the CDR3 is TGTGCCAGCAGCGTATCAGGGGAATCCTACGAGCAGTACTTC.

The chain couples TRBV28 to TRBJ1-1; D gene uncertain. Trimming removed 7 bases from V and 6 bases from J, with 9 bases in between. The CDR3 is 11 amino acids. Germline V gene data show CDR1 as MDHEN and CDR2 as SYDVKM. CDR3 coding DNA: TGTGCCAGCAAGAACCCGTCTGAAGCTTTCTTT. It specifies CASKNPSEAFF.

The CDR3 DNA follows: TGTGCCAGCAGCGAGACCCTTAGGCGGGCAGGTGGGGCCAACGTCCTGACTTTC. Translating it yields CASSETLRRAGGANVLTF. The gene calls are TRBV9 and TRBJ2-6; TRBD2 is a possible D gene (5 bases). Germline CDR1 reads SGDLS; CDR2 reads YYNGEE. The length of the CDR3 is 18 residues. Deletions cut 3 bases from V and 3 bases from J, with 19 bases between.

V gene TRBV5-6 combines with J gene TRBJ2-5; D remains ambiguous. CDR3 length: 14 amino acids. Trimming took 4 bases from V and 5 from J, leaving 15 bases between them. Germline assignment: CDR1 SGHDT and CDR2 YYEEEE. The CDR3 protein is CASSHWAGPETQYF. CDR3 sequence (DNA): TGTGCCAGCAGCCACTGGGCAGGACCGGAGACCCAGTACTTC. The whole variable domain, filled in from reference TRBV5-6 and TRBJ2-5, reads DAGVTQSPTHLIKTRGQQVTLRCSPKSGHDTVSWYQQALGQGPQFIFQYYEEEERQRGNFPDRFSGHQFPNYSSELNVNALLLGDSALYLCASSHWAGPETQYFGPGTRLLVL.

The J gene is TRBJ1-3, the V gene TRBV5-5, with TRBD1 matching over 9 bases. Germline-derived CDR1 and CDR2 are SGHKS and YYEKEE (reference sequence). The J segment lost 1 base and the V segment lost 1 base, leaving 12 bases of the junction unmatched. CDR3 length equals 19 residues. In nucleotides, the CDR3 is TGTGCCAGCAGCTTGAGGGGACAGGGAGAATTTGGGTCTGGAAACACCATATATTTT. It codes for CASSLRGQGEFGSGNTIYF.

This clone was seen only once. The chain has TRBV6-5 and TRBJ2-1, with D maybe TRBD1 (6 bases). The CDR3 totals 11 residues. CDR1 MNHEY and CDR2 SVGAGI come from the germline V gene. With 5 bases removed from V and 13 bases from J, the gap between germline ends came to 12 bases. CDR3 DNA: TGTGCCAGCAGTCAGGACAGCCTTCAGTTCTTC. As protein: CASSQDSLQFF.

The J gene is TRBJ2-1, the V gene TRBV27, with TRBD2 as a possible D gene (6 bases). The CDR3 covers 15 residues. Germline-derived CDR1 and CDR2 are MNHEY and SMNVEV (reference sequence). V lost 6 bases to trimming and J lost 0 bases, with 12 bases between them. CDR3 residues: CASRGGVSSYNEQFF. In DNA form, the CDR3 reads TGTGCCAGCAGGGGCGGGGTGAGCTCCTACAATGAGCAGTTCTTC.

This clone was observed a few times. The chain recombines TRBV6-5 with TRBJ2-4; 8 bases fit TRBD2. CDR1 and CDR2 (germline): MNHEY, SVGAGI. With V trimmed by 6 bases and J by 8 bases, 9 bases remained unmatched. This CDR3 is 14 amino acids long. This chain's CDR3 is CASSPGGVRHIQYF. The CDR3 nucleotides are TGTGCCAGCAGCCCCGGGGGGGTCAGGCACATTCAGTACTTC.

The chain links TRBV20-1 to TRBJ1-2; D ambiguous. V shed 6 bases and J shed 4 bases, with 9 bases lying between them. This CDR3 is built from 11 residues. CDR1 is DFQATT and CDR2 is SNEGSKA in the germline V gene (reference sequence). The CDR3 here is CSARDVYGYTF. The CDR3 nucleotides read TGCAGTGCCCGAGACGTCTATGGCTACACCTTC.

In the case of this clone: The sample carries other DNA sequences with the same CDR3. The chain combines TRBV7-9 with TRBJ2-7; 11 bases line up with TRBD1. Looked up from germline, CDR1 is SEHNR and CDR2 is FQNEAQ (reference sequence). CDR3 size: 15 residues. V lost 1 base, J lost 9 bases, and 8 bases stayed unmatched. The CDR3 coding sequence is TGTGCCAGCAGCTTAGGGGGACAGGGGGGCGCTCGGCAGTACTTC. Residues: CASSLGGQGGARQYF.

The V call is TRBV28, the J call TRBJ2-7; TRBD1 matches at 9 bases. Germline CDR1 and CDR2: MDHEN and SYDVKM. The CDR3 runs to 15 residues. V dropped 6 bases and J dropped 7; count of bases not matched to a gene: 13. CDR3 coding DNA: TGTGCCAGCAGGTCAGGGGACAGGGACGCGAGAGAGCAGTACTTC. This translates into CASRSGDRDAREQYF.

V gene TRBV28 combines with J gene TRBJ1-5; D may be TRBD1 (5 bases). V dropped 7 bases and J dropped 4 bases, with 26 bases sitting between them. Germline values: CDR1 MDHEN, CDR2 SYDVKM. CDR3 size: 18 residues. CDR3 sequence: CASIQVQGAIPRNQPQHF. CDR3 DNA: TGTGCCAGCATCCAGGTCCAGGGTGCAATCCCCCGTAATCAGCCCCAGCATTTT.

V usage is TRBV18 and J usage is TRBJ1-1; 8 bases line up with TRBD1. This CDR3 comprises 13 residues. Germline V gene data show CDR1 as KGHSH and CDR2 as LQKENI. The ends lost 6 bases at V and 5 bases at J; junction bases unmatched: 5. The CDR3 sequence: CASSQDRGTEAFF. In DNA, the CDR3 is TGTGCCAGCTCCCAAGACAGGGGTACTGAAGCTTTCTTT.

This sequence joins TRBV19 and TRBJ2-3; perhaps TRBD2 as D (5 bases). Germline CDR1 is LNHDA and CDR2 is SQIVND (reference sequence). The V and J ends lost 10 bases and 5 bases respectively, with 22 bases between them. The CDR3 spans 15 residues. The CDR3 sequence: CATPCWRPVGDTQYF. DNA of the CDR3: TGTGCCACCCCCTGTTGGAGGCCGGTGGGAGATACGCAGTATTTT.

The chain joins TRBV7-2 to TRBJ1-1; D is perhaps TRBD1 (6 bases). This CDR3 region has 14 residues. Germline values: CDR1 SGHTA, CDR2 FQGNSA. V was cut by 5 bases and J by 5 bases, with 15 bases left in between. The CDR3 nucleotides read TGTGCCAGCAGCCCCCCCGGGGGGCCGACTGAAGCTTTCTTT. Translated, it gives CASSPPGGPTEAFF.

V is TRBV12-5 and J is TRBJ2-1, with 7 bases lining up with TRBD2. CDR1 and CDR2 (germline): LGHNT, FRNRAP. Germline trimming cut 5 bases from V and 10 bases from J; bases unmatched to any gene: 5. CDR3 size: 12 residues. Written as DNA, the CDR3 is TGTGCTAGTGGTGTGGGCGGGAGAGAGCAGTTCTTC. Amino acids: CASGVGGREQFF.

V usage is TRBV5-1 and J usage is TRBJ2-1, with 11 bases aligning to TRBD2. V shed 5 bases, J shed 1 base, and the junction held 20 bases outside the gene matches. The CDR3 runs 21 residues. Germline V lookup: CDR1 SGHRS, CDR2 YFSETQ. The chain's CDR3 is CASRFSGGLAGGRRSYNEQFF. DNA for the CDR3: TGCGCCAGCAGGTTCTCAGGCGGGCTAGCGGGGGGCAGGAGGTCCTACAATGAGCAGTTCTTC.

V gene TRBV27 combines with J gene TRBJ2-7; possibly TRBD1 for D (6 bases). This CDR3 has 15 amino acids. Germline CDR1 reads MNHEY; CDR2 reads SMNVEV (reference sequence). V lost 6 bases and J lost 3, with 18 bases in between. This CDR3 reads CASSRTGLGFYEQYF. DNA for the CDR3: TGTGCCAGCAGCCGTACAGGGCTCGGGTTCTACGAGCAGTACTTC.

This chain connects TRBV5-5 to TRBJ2-4; TRBD1 agrees at 7 bases. This CDR3 spans 15 amino acids. J gave up 0 bases and V 4 bases, and 4 bases lay outside the gene matches. CDR1 and CDR2 (germline): SGHKS, YYEKEE (reference sequence). CDR3 sequence reads: CASSPGQRAKNIQYF. The CDR3 nucleotides are TGTGCCAGCAGCCCGGGACAGAGAGCCAAAAACATTCAGTACTTC. The whole variable domain, remainder taken from reference TRBV5-5 and TRBJ2-4, is DAGVTQSPTHLIKTRGQQVTLRCSPISGHKSVSWYQQVLGQGPQFIFQYYEKEERGRGNFPDRFSARQFPNYSSELNVNALLLGDSALYLCASSPGQRAKNIQYFGAGTRLSVL.

The chain couples TRBV27 to TRBJ2-3; possible D gene TRBD2, 5 bases. The length of the CDR3 is 14 residues. Trimming pared 4 bases from V and 6 bases from J, leaving 14 bases between. Germline V lookup: CDR1 MNHEY, CDR2 SMNVEV (reference sequence). CDR3 in DNA: TGTGCCAGCAGTTCTTCTAGCCTCGGGGATACGCAGTATTTT. Its protein product is CASSSSSLGDTQYF.